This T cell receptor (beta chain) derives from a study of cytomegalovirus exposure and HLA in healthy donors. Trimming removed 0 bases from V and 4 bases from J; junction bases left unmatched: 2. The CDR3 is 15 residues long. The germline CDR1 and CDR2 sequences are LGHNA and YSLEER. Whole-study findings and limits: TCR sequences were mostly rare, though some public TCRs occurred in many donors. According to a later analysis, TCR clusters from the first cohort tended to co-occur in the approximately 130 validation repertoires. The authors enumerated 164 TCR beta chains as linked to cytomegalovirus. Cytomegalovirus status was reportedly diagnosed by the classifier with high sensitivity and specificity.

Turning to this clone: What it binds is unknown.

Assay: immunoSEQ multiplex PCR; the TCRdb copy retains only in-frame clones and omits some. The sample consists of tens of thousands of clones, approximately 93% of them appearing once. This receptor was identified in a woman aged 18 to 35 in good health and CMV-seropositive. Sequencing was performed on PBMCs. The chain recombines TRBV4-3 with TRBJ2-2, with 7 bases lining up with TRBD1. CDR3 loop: CASSQDWDSTGELFF. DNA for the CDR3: TGCGCCAGCAGCCAAGATTGGGACAGCACCGGGGAGCTGTTTTTT.